This TCR beta chain was identified during a study of blood T cell repertoires in COVID-19. Study-wide background: Sites across the United States, Italy and Spain contributed samples from acute and convalescent COVID-19. The analysed material was cDNA or gDNA that came from T cells, B-cell-depleted T cells, or PBMCs.

The germline V gene encodes CDR1 SNHLY and CDR2 FYNNEI. V shed 7 bases and J shed 6 bases, with 12 bases lying between them. This CDR3 has 12 amino acids. Original methodology: Estimation of nucleated cell counts relied on the amplification of reference gene primers. Profiled with immunoSEQ multiplex PCR; TCRdb holds only in-frame clones, not every one. The V and J calls and clone size are taken from that table; D and trimming were inferred from the DNA. Among 210,000 or so clones listed, approximately 90% were seen once. The sequence came from a man aged 30-40 years with acute or convalescent COVID-19. The sample consisted of peripheral blood. V usage is TRBV2 and J usage is TRBJ1-1, with D possibly matching TRBD1 (5 bases). For the CDR3, the DNA is TGTGCCAGCACGCCCCAGGGTCCTGAAGCTTTCTTT. This codes for CASTPQGPEAFF.